The 14 T cell receptor beta chains below come from one sample, sequenced in a study of beta chain bispecific antibodies for T cell cancers. Whole-study findings and limits: The leukemia cells, rather than normal T cells, gave most of the targeted TRBV signal.

A single record per CDR3 protein comes from TCRdb applying MiXCR to the 5' RACE reads. The table lists some 17,000 distinct CDR3 sequences, roughly 2.1% of them singletons, with 6.5% to 8.5% in the top ten. These receptors have no known antigen. T cells were expanded from blood mononuclear cells for about three days with anti-CD3 OKT3 or CD3/CD28 beads. The sample was healthy donor T cells cultured with leukemia cells. These receptors came from a human donor in good health. Some clones in this sample may be carry-over from other donors' samples.

Judged by abundance, this clonotype is medium-sized (0.01 to 0.1%). This chain joins TRBV5-1 and TRBJ1-5; D ambiguous. V dropped 1 base and J dropped 2 bases, with 13 bases sitting between them. The V gene's germline CDR1 is SGHRS and CDR2 YFSETQ. This CDR3 spans 16 amino acids. The CDR3 region has the DNA TGCGCCAGCAGCTTGTCCCCAGTTGCGGGCAATCAGCCCCAGCATTTT. It specifies CASSLSPVAGNQPQHF.

This clonotype was detected many times. The CDR3 nucleotides are TGCGCCAGCAGCTCCCCCACTGGGGCTTTCTTT. This encodes CASSSPTGAFF. The rearrangement joins TRBV5-1 to TRBJ1-1, with D unresolved. V lost 3 bases and J lost 11, with 11 bases in between. The CDR3 extends over 11 amino acids. From germline, CDR1 is SGHRS and CDR2 YFSETQ.

This clonotype was seen at least ten times. The rearrangement joins TRBV3-1 to TRBJ2-1, with 9 nucleotides matching TRBD2. The CDR3 has 15 residues. J lost 8 bases, V lost 4 bases, and 9 bases had no gene match. Germline V gene sequence: CDR1 LGHDT, CDR2 YNNKEL (reference sequence). The CDR3 coding sequence is TGTGCCAGCAGCCTGCGGGGGGGCAGGGTCGATGAGCAGTTCTTC. Protein product: CASSLRGGRVDEQFF.

This CDR3 is CASSLWASNYGYTF. The CDR3 DNA sequence: TGTGCCAGCAGCTTATGGGCTTCTAACTATGGCTACACCTTC. The chain has TRBV5-4 and TRBJ1-2; D uncertain. Germline loops: CDR1 SGHNT, CDR2 YYREEE (reference sequence). The CDR3 is 14 residues long. V was trimmed by 2 bases and J by 0 bases, leaving 8 bases between them.

The table lists this clonotype with many counts. The rearrangement joins TRBV28 to TRBJ1-1; D not certain. There are 11 residues in the CDR3. Deletions cut 6 bases from V and 8 bases from J, with 10 bases between. Germline assignment: CDR1 MDHEN and CDR2 SYDVKM. CDR3 nucleotide sequence: TGTGCCAGCAGCCGTACAGCAGAAGCTTTCTTT. The encoded protein is CASSRTAEAFF.

In this sample, this clonotype turned up many times. The chain combines TRBV20-1 with TRBJ2-3; 10 positions agree with TRBD2. CDR1 and CDR2 (germline): DFQATT, SNEGSKA (reference sequence). The CDR3 extends over 15 amino acids. V shed 0 bases and J 8 bases; nucleotides not matched to a gene: 8. The CDR3 bases are TGCAGTGCTAGAGAGGAGCGGGGGGGCCTTGGTACGCAGTATTTT. Protein: CSAREERGGLGTQYF.

Ten or more counts support this clonotype. J is TRBJ1-2 and V is TRBV3-1; no clear D gene. V gave up 4 bases and J gave up 4 bases, with 16 bases separating them. The CDR3 runs 15 residues. Germline V lookup: CDR1 LGHDT, CDR2 YNNKEL (reference sequence). The CDR3 reads CASSPTPSGSYGYTF. In nucleotides, the CDR3 is TGTGCCAGCAGCCCGACACCCTCGGGTAGCTATGGCTACACCTTC.

A few counts support this clonotype. The CDR3, as DNA: TGTGCCAGCACCACTGGGGGGGGGGGCTCCTACGAGCAGTACTTC. As protein: CASTTGGGGSYEQYF. The chain joins TRBV12-3 or TRBV12-4 to TRBJ2-7, with 7 bases identical to TRBD2. The CDR3 totals 15 residues. V lost 7 bases and J lost 0; bases outside the gene matches: 9.

Sample share makes this clonotype medium-sized. The chain employs TRBV6-5 and TRBJ2-2; D gene unclear. The CDR3 loop spans 11 amino acids. CDR1 is MNHEY, CDR2 SVGAGI, per germline. V shed 6 bases and J shed 8 bases, with 7 bases lying between them. The CDR3 nucleotides read TGTGCCAGCAGCCCAGGAGGGGAGCTGTTTTTT. Encoded protein: CASSPGGELFF.

This clonotype was seen ten or more times. The chain uses TRBV13 and TRBJ2-7; D gene ambiguous. Germline lookup yields CDR1 PRHDT and CDR2 FYEKMQ (reference sequence). Trimming pared 3 bases from V and 6 bases from J, leaving 12 bases between. The CDR3 length is 13 residues. The CDR3 loop reads CASSLGPPGEQYF. CDR3 nucleotide sequence: TGTGCCAGCAGCTTGGGCCCGCCGGGCGAGCAGTACTTC.

This clonotype is categorized as medium-sized. The chain combines TRBV6-1 with TRBJ1-5, with D unclear. V was trimmed by 3 bases and J by 1 base, leaving 10 bases between them. Germline loops: CDR1 MNHNS, CDR2 SASEGT. CDR3 length: 15 amino acids. In DNA, the CDR3 is TGTGCCAGCAGTGAGAGGAATGGGAGCAATCAGCCCCAGCATTTT. The encoded protein is CASSERNGSNQPQHF.

This clonotype was seen many times. The J gene is TRBJ2-7, the V gene TRBV28, with 7 positions matching TRBD1. Germline trimming cut 7 bases from V and 0 bases from J; bases unmatched to any gene: 15. The CDR3 consists of 17 residues. Germline V gives CDR1 MDHEN, CDR2 SYDVKM. In DNA form, the CDR3 reads TGTGCCAGCACCTCTCCCGGGACAGCAAGTTACTCCTACGAGCAGTACTTC. Protein: CASTSPGTASYSYEQYF.

In its sample, this clonotype ranks as medium-sized. CDR3 sequence (DNA): TGCAGTGCTAGAGACCTTCGTGGAAATGAGCAGTTCTTC. Translation: CSARDLRGNEQFF. V is TRBV20-1 and J is TRBJ2-1, with no clear D. Germline values: CDR1 DFQATT, CDR2 SNEGSKA (reference sequence). V lost 0 bases and J 7 bases, leaving 10 bases between the germline ends. This CDR3 comprises 13 residues.

At least ten counts were recorded for this clonotype. Mismatch with germline at one junction end may stem from a read error. The chain combines TRBV30 with TRBJ2-1; unclear D gene. From germline, CDR1 is GTSNPN and CDR2 SVGIG (reference sequence). The CDR3 covers 12 residues. CDR3 sequence: CARSVTYNEQFF. CDR3 sequence (DNA): TGTGCCCGGAGTGTAACCTACAATGAGCAGTTCTTC. The full variable domain, rest sourced from reference TRBV30 and TRBJ2-1, is SQTIHQWPATLVQPVGSPLSLECTVEGTSNPNLYWYRQAAGRGLQLLFYSVGIGQISSEVPQNLSASRPQDRQFILSSKKLLLSDSGFYLCARSVTYNEQFFGPGTRLTVL.